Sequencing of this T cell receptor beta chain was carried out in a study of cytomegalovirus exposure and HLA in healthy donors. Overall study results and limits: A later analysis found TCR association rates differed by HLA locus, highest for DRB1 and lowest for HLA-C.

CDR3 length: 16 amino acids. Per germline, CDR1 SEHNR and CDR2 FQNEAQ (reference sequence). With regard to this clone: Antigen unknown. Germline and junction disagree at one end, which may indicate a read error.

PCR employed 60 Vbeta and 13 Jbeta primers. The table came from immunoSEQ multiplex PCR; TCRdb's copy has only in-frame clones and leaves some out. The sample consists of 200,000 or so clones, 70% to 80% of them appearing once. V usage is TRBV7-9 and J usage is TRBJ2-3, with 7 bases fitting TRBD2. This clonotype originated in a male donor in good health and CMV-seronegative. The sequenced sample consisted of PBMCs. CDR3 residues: CSSSLLASGRTDTQYF. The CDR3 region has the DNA TGTTCCAGCAGCTTATTAGCTAGCGGACGCACAGATACGCAGTATTTT. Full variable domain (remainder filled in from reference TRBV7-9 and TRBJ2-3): DTGVSQNPRHKITKRGQNVTFRCDPISEHNRLYWYRQTLGQGPEFLTYFQNEAQLEKSRLLSDRFSAERPKGSFSTLEIQRTEQGDSAMYLCSSSLLASGRTDTQYFGPGTRLTVL.